A selection of T cell receptor beta chains follows, all from one sample in a study of cytomegalovirus exposure and HLA in healthy donors. Assay: immunoSEQ multiplex PCR; the TCRdb copy retains only in-frame clones and omits some. Of fewer than 200,000 clones in the sample, about 96% are singletons; the top ten hold about 0.89%. The material sequenced was PBMCs. The receptor set was obtained from a woman aged 18-30 years in good health and CMV-seronegative. CDR3s include the opening cysteine and the closing phenylalanine or tryptophan. The order of the fields is clone size, D gene, V gene, J gene, CDR3 protein, CDR3 DNA. A D gene is named only where the DNA matches it firmly. The listing skips clone size in some rows; elsewhere it reads once, few, many or a size class.

.	TRBD2	TRBV4-1	TRBJ2-3	CASSQTGTTSDTQYF	TGCGCCAGCAGCCAAACCGGGACTACCTCAGATACGCAGTATTTT
.	TRBD1	TRBV5-1	TRBJ1-2	CASSGHRTGLGSYGYTF	TGCGCCAGCAGCGGGCATCGGACAGGGTTAGGTTCCTATGGCTACACCTTC
.	TRBD1	TRBV7-2	TRBJ1-2	CASSPDRVGYTF	TGTGCCAGCAGCCCTGACAGGGTTGGCTACACCTTC
.	.	TRBV15	TRBJ2-6	CATSSRALVANVLTF	TGTGCCACCAGCAGCAGGGCTCTGGTGGCCAACGTCCTGACTTTC
.	TRBD1	TRBV7-9	TRBJ1-4	CASRDWDRDNEKLFF	TGTGCCAGCAGGGATTGGGACAGGGATAATGAAAAACTGTTTTTT
.	.	TRBV6-5	TRBJ2-7	CASSYFSGTAGEQYF	TGTGCCAGCAGTTACTTCAGTGGCACCGCGGGGGAGCAGTACTTC
.	.	TRBV6-1	TRBJ1-3	CASSLLQGNGNTIYF	TGTGCCAGCTCGTTATTGCAGGGGAATGGAAACACCATATATTTT
.	TRBD2	TRBV7-3	TRBJ2-3	CASRAGAADTQYF	TGTGCCAGCAGAGCGGGGGCTGCGGATACGCAGTATTTT
.	TRBD2	TRBV2	TRBJ2-1	CASRAGDYNEQFF	TGTGCCAGCAGGGCGGGGGACTACAATGAGCAGTTCTTC
.	.	TRBV7-2	TRBJ1-4	CASSLALAATNEKLFF	TGTGCCAGCAGCTTAGCGCTGGCAGCAACTAATGAAAAACTGTTTTTT
.	.	TRBV15	TRBJ1-2	CATSYRDYYGYTF	TGTGCCACCAGTTACAGGGATTACTATGGCTACACCTTC
.	.	TRBV6-1	TRBJ2-5	CASSEALLGSGGLGTQYF	TGTGCCAGCAGTGAAGCGCTTCTGGGCAGCGGAGGATTAGGGACCCAGTACTTC
.	.	TRBV27	TRBJ1-1	CASSERGTTVINTEAFF	TGTGCCAGCAGTGAGCGAGGGACAACGGTGATCAACACTGAAGCTTTCTTT
.	TRBD1	TRBV14	TRBJ2-1	CASSQDSRQGAYNEQFF	TGTGCCAGCAGCCAAGATAGCCGACAGGGAGCTTACAATGAGCAGTTCTTC
.	.	TRBV5-1	TRBJ1-6	CASSSLGQNNSPLHF	TGCGCCAGCAGCTCGTTAGGACAGAATAATTCACCCCTCCACTTT
.	TRBD2	TRBV19	TRBJ2-3	CASSLAGASTDTQYF	TGTGCCAGTAGCCTAGCGGGGGCCTCCACAGATACGCAGTATTTT
once	TRBD1	TRBV7-2	TRBJ1-6	CASSIGTGSDSPLHF	TGTGCCAGCAGCATCGGGACAGGGAGCGATTCACCCCTCCACTTT
.	TRBD1	TRBV7-2	TRBJ1-1	CASSDRVDTEAFF	TGTGCCAGCAGCGACAGGGTAGACACTGAAGCTTTCTTT